This T cell receptor (beta chain) derives from a study of cytomegalovirus exposure and HLA in healthy donors. Whole-study context: The roughly 120 validation repertoires matched the approximately 700 first-cohort repertoires in platform, a later analysis reported.

This CDR3 region has 13 residues. Trimming removed 0 bases from V and 7 bases from J, with 7 bases in between. Germline V gives CDR1 MNHNS, CDR2 SASEGT. General study findings and limits: For most TCR sequences rarity was the rule, although some public TCRs occurred in many donors. Reported performance of the classifier showed diagnosis of cytomegalovirus status with high specificity and sensitivity.

The repertoire was sequenced with immunoSEQ multiplex PCR; TCRdb's copy has only in-frame clones and lacks some. The sample shows 100,000 to 150,000 clones, approximately 88% of them seen only once. Details on this clone: Antigen unknown.

The chain employs TRBV6-1 and TRBJ1-5, with D unresolved. The specimen was PBMCs. This TCR was sampled from a woman under 30 in good health and CMV-seronegative. The CDR3 spells CASSEASFQPQHF. The CDR3 DNA follows: TGTGCCAGCAGTGAAGCTTCATTCCAGCCCCAGCATTTT.